These 14 T cell receptor beta chains were sequenced from one sample in a study of shared clonotypes between healthy human individuals. TCRdb's table, derived via immunoSEQ multiplex PCR, lists solely in-frame clones and lacks some. The profile shows fewer than 3 million clones, 80% to 95% of them singletons. Sequencing used naive CD4+ T cells from PBMCs. Subset: CD45RA+ positively selected. These receptors were obtained from a man aged 18 to 29 in good health. Some clones in this sample may be carry-over from other donors' samples.

The chain joins TRBV11-2 to TRBJ2-7; TRBD1 matches 9 bases. Unmatched junction bases numbered 8, after V lost 6 bases and J lost 2 bases. The CDR3 has 15 amino acids. Germline V CDR1 and CDR2: SGHAT, FQNNGV. The CDR3 here is CASRRDRVVAYEQYF. The CDR3 nucleotides are TGTGCCAGCAGGCGGGACAGGGTAGTCGCCTACGAGCAGTACTTC.

This chain connects TRBV19 to TRBJ1-1; no definite D call. Trimming stripped 4 bases from V and 1 base from J, with 10 bases between. This CDR3 is built from 14 residues. The V gene's germline CDR1 is LNHDA and CDR2 SQIVND (reference sequence). The CDR3 here is CASSTPPGNTEAFF. The CDR3 bases are TGTGCCAGTAGTACACCGCCCGGGAACACTGAAGCTTTCTTT.

For this clone: Other nucleotide sequences in the sample specify the same CDR3. This rearrangement joins TRBV5-1 to TRBJ2-1; TRBD2 aligns across 11 bases. The CDR3 length is 15 residues. The germline CDR1 and CDR2 sequences are SGHRS and YFSETQ. V was clipped by 4 bases and J by 2 bases; unmatched bases: 2. The CDR3 is CASSPLAGAYNEQFF. DNA for the CDR3: TGCGCCAGCAGCCCACTAGCGGGAGCCTACAATGAGCAGTTCTTC.

This chain joins TRBV6-5 and TRBJ2-1; 11 bases fit TRBD2. V lost 5 bases, J lost 5 bases, and 5 bases stayed unmatched. The CDR3 runs to 15 residues. The germline CDR1 and CDR2 sequences are MNHEY and SVGAGI. CDR3 sequence: CASSTGLAANNEQFF. CDR3 nucleotides: TGTGCCAGCAGTACGGGACTAGCGGCTAACAATGAGCAGTTCTTC.

Here the CDR3 reads CASKRAGARTDTQYF. The CDR3 DNA reads as TGTGCCAGTAAGAGAGCGGGAGCTAGGACAGATACGCAGTATTTT. This chain joins TRBV19 and TRBJ2-3; 8 positions match TRBD2. CDR1 is LNHDA and CDR2 is SQIVND in the germline V gene (reference sequence). CDR3 length equals 15 residues. With 7 bases clipped from V and 3 bases from J, the junction kept 9 bases outside the gene matches.

This chain joins TRBV19 and TRBJ2-2, with TRBD1 identical over 7 bases. Per germline, CDR1 LNHDA and CDR2 SQIVND (reference sequence). The CDR3 is 16 amino acids. V was pared by 3 bases and J by 7 bases, with 11 bases of the junction left unmatched. This chain's CDR3 is CASSMLSRGKNGELFF. CDR3 nucleotides: TGTGCCAGTAGTATGCTTAGCAGGGGGAAGAACGGGGAGCTGTTTTTT.

V usage is TRBV11-2 and J usage is TRBJ2-7, with D perhaps TRBD1 or TRBD2 (6 bases each). The CDR3 length is 13 residues. V lost 8 bases to trimming and J lost 5 bases, with 16 bases between them. Germline lookup yields CDR1 SGHAT and CDR2 FQNNGV. Here the CDR3 DNA reads TGTGCCAGCCCGAGGGGGGTAAGACACGAGCAGTACTTC. Amino acids: CASPRGVRHEQYF.

The J gene is TRBJ1-2, the V gene TRBV27, with D possibly being TRBD1 (6 bases). The V gene lost 5 bases and the J gene lost 4 bases, with 14 bases spanning the gap. The length of the CDR3 is 14 residues. Germline loops: CDR1 MNHEY, CDR2 SMNVEV (reference sequence). The CDR3 nucleotides read TGTGCCAGCAGTGTGCGTGGGGGCGCCTATGGCTACACCTTC. Its protein is CASSVRGGAYGYTF.

The V call is TRBV18, the J call TRBJ1-4, with D unclear. Trimming stripped 0 bases from V and 7 bases from J, with 9 bases between. Germline CDR1 KGHSH, CDR2 LQKENI. The CDR3 sequence is 14 residues long. This CDR3 is CASSPPGSGEKLFF. Here the CDR3 DNA reads TGTGCCAGCTCACCACCAGGGTCGGGTGAAAAACTGTTTTTT.

V and J are TRBV9 and TRBJ1-3, with 7 bases matching TRBD1. Germline V gene sequence: CDR1 SGDLS, CDR2 YYNGEE. With V trimmed by 4 bases and J by 4 bases, 11 bases remained unmatched. This CDR3 is built from 16 residues. CDR3: CASSPRRDRRGNTIYF. The CDR3, as DNA: TGTGCCAGCAGCCCGCGGAGGGACAGAAGAGGAAACACCATATATTTT.

This clone came up once. The rearrangement links TRBV6-1 to TRBJ2-1; the D is unclear. The CDR3 covers 14 residues. CDR1 is MNHNS, CDR2 SASEGT, per germline. V was trimmed by 6 bases and J by 3 bases, leaving 12 bases between them. The CDR3 loop reads CASRRNGFYNEQFF. Here the CDR3 DNA reads TGTGCCAGCAGACGCAACGGCTTCTACAATGAGCAGTTCTTC.

This clone showed up just a few times. The chain has TRBV28 and TRBJ1-2; D gene ambiguous. The V gene's germline CDR1 is MDHEN and CDR2 SYDVKM. CDR3 size: 14 residues. V was clipped by 6 bases and J by 0 bases, with 11 bases between them. CDR3 DNA sequence: TGTGCCAGCAGGGCTCGGGGAACTAACTATGGCTACACCTTC. This gives the protein CASRARGTNYGYTF.

V and J are TRBV6-5 and TRBJ1-3, with 8 bases that match TRBD1. V lost 5 bases, J lost 2 bases, and 5 bases stayed unmatched. Germline V gene data show CDR1 as MNHEY and CDR2 as SVGAGI. The CDR3 runs 15 residues. For the CDR3, the DNA is TGTGCCAGCAGTGCTTGGACAGGGCCTGGAAACACCATATATTTT. Amino acids: CASSAWTGPGNTIYF.

The chain joins TRBV9 to TRBJ2-3, with D possibly matching TRBD1 (6 bases). Germline V CDR1 and CDR2: SGDLS, YYNGEE. Deletions cut 0 bases from V and 8 bases from J, with 22 bases between. The CDR3 covers 17 residues. The chain's CDR3 is CASSVVGSGVRFSTQYF. DNA for the CDR3: TGTGCCAGCAGCGTAGTAGGATCAGGGGTTCGTTTCAGTACGCAGTATTTT.